The source of this T cell receptor beta chain is a study of T-cell memory formation after mild COVID-19 (dated by TCRdb to about 2021). In the study overall: TCR sequence clusters from the two donors were largely donor specific. In two donors, T-cell clones that expanded and contracted after mild COVID-19 were followed by sequencing TCRalpha and TCRbeta repertoires longitudinally. Two young, previously healthy adult volunteers made up the cohort, one male and one female.

Regarding this clonotype: Its binding antigen is unknown. Per-base qualities were not stored, and no clone one base away is much larger.

Sequencing relied on an Illumina NovaSeq 6000. Using 5'RACE with constant-segment primers, TCRalpha and TCRbeta cDNA libraries were constructed, with sample barcodes and unique molecular identifiers added in the process. RNA was extracted from every sample with Trizol reagent. Amplification of the libraries took two PCR steps, and the second step added a second sample barcode plus Illumina TruSeq adapters. The libraries were sequenced on an Illumina NovaSeq using 2 x 150 bp paired-end reads. In the source study's methods: Reads were demultiplexed and collapsed into UMI-guided consensus sequences with migec v1.2.7. With mixcr v2.1.11, UMI consensuses were aligned to TRA and TRB V and J templates and assembled into clonotypes. Expanded or contracted clonotypes were those called significant by both edgeR and NoisET, with noise models trained on biological replicates. For edgeR calls, the cutoffs were a false discovery rate-adjusted p below 0.01 and a log2 fold-change threshold of 1. As an exploratory analysis of dynamics, PCA with hierarchical clustering was applied to max-normalized trajectories of the 1000 most abundant clonotypes. Separately sequenced CD4+ and CD8+ repertoires were used to assign the CD4 or CD8 phenotype of responding clones. The public reads were reanalyzed by TCRdb: fastp trimming at Q25, MiXCR alignment, in-frame beta chains only. A single entry per CDR3 protein holds the most common genes and DNA from its merged rows. The V and J calls were determined by TCRdb, not by the authors. Counted in this sample were a few hundred thousand distinct CDR3 sequences; roughly an eighth of them appeared once. Over 20% of the sample belongs to the ten largest clones.

From the cysteine through the phenylalanine, the CDR3 covers 13 amino acids. Just CDR3 DNA is preserved here, 39 bases in frame from base 1. Between the V and J ends, shortened by 4 bases and 3 bases respectively, the junction contains 9 bases. As encoded in the germline V gene, CDR1 is SGHDT while CDR2 is YYEEEE. Ficoll-Paque density gradient centrifugation was the method used to isolate PBMCs. The paper's findings and limits, for the study overall: Contracting CD4+ clones were located mainly in the CM and EM memory subsets, whereas CD8+ clones were found to be enriched in EMRA. The study included only two mild cases, and larger cohorts that include severe cases with pre-infection samples were judged to be necessary. SARS-CoV-2 specificity of the second-wave clones peaking on day 37 was not confirmed. Balanced CD4/CD8 phenotypes were observed for clones contracting from day 15 to 85, whereas a bias towards CD4+ was observed for a second wave of clones expanding from day 15 to 37. Some responding clones were detected in pre-infection memory, which suggested that pre-existing cross-reactive memory T cells had joined the SARS-CoV-2 response.

Sequencing used PBMCs or a T cell subset sorted from them (not recorded which). The rearrangement combines TRBV5-6 with TRBJ2-3; no D segment can be confidently identified. The TCR sequence derives from a man aged 18-30 years who had mild COVID-19 (a few samples of this study predate the infection). The sample titles of this study are shuffled in the database, so cell type and time point are left out; the donor was told from shared clones. This receptor carries the CDR3 CASSAVVTDTQYF. The nucleotide sequence reads as follows: TGTGCCAGCAGCGCGGTTGTAACAGATACGCAGTATTTT. Reference TRBV5-6 and TRBJ2-3 genes cover what lies past the CDR3, so the full variable domain is DAGVTQSPTHLIKTRGQQVTLRCSPKSGHDTVSWYQQALGQGPQFIFQYYEEEERQRGNFPDRFSGHQFPNYSSELNVNALLLGDSALYLCASSAVVTDTQYFGPGTRLTVL.